A selection of T cell receptor beta chains follows, all from one sample in a study of blood T cells in healthy people across ages. TCRdb redid the calling of the 5' RACE reads with MiXCR, one entry per CDR3 protein. This repertoire shows under 2,000,000 distinct CDR3 sequences, around 50% found once; its top ten account for 2.1%. The sequenced sample was blood. All receptors come from a woman aged 40 to 50 in good health. The CDR3 runs from the conserved cysteine through the conserved F or W. The order of the fields is CDR3 DNA, CDR3 protein, V gene, J gene, CDR3 length, clone size, D gene. D genes are given only for firm matches. Size is omitted from some rows. Given values are once, few, many or a class for expanded clones.

CDR3 DNA: TGTGCCAGCGGTGGTAGGACTAGCGGGGCCAGCACAGATACGCAGTATTTT
CDR3 protein: CASGGRTSGASTDTQYF
V gene: TRBV6-1
J gene: TRBJ2-3
CDR3 length: 17
clone size: .
D gene: TRBD2

CDR3 DNA: TGCAGCGTCCAGCAGGATGCAGATACGCAGTATTTT
CDR3 protein: CSVQQDADTQYF
V gene: TRBV29-1
J gene: TRBJ2-3
CDR3 length: 12
clone size: few
D gene: .

CDR3 DNA: TGCGCCAGCAGCTTGGCGGGGCCCCCTAATGAAAAACTGTTTTTT
CDR3 protein: CASSLAGPPNEKLFF
V gene: TRBV5-1
J gene: TRBJ1-4
CDR3 length: 15
clone size: .
D gene: .

CDR3 DNA: TGTGCCAGCAGCTCCTTTAGCGGGGGGGCCGGGGATACGCAGTATTTT
CDR3 protein: CASSSFSGGAGDTQYF
V gene: TRBV7-8
J gene: TRBJ2-3
CDR3 length: 16
clone size: .
D gene: TRBD2

CDR3 DNA: TGTGCCAGCAGCTTTGGCGGGGGGGAATCAGATACGCAGTATTTT
CDR3 protein: CASSFGGGESDTQYF
V gene: TRBV7-2
J gene: TRBJ2-3
CDR3 length: 15
clone size: .
D gene: TRBD2

CDR3 DNA: TGCGCCAGCAGCCTGGACCTTACAGGGATCGGGGCCAACGTCCTGACTTTC
CDR3 protein: CASSLDLTGIGANVLTF
V gene: TRBV5-1
J gene: TRBJ2-6
CDR3 length: 17
clone size: .
D gene: .

CDR3 DNA: TGTGCCAGCAGCTTAGGGATTATCCAAGAGACCCAGTACTTC
CDR3 protein: CASSLGIIQETQYF
V gene: TRBV7-2
J gene: TRBJ2-5
CDR3 length: 14
clone size: few
D gene: .

CDR3 DNA: TGCGCCAGCAGCACCCTGGGACTTGACACAGATACGCAGTATTTT
CDR3 protein: CASSTLGLDTDTQYF
V gene: TRBV5-1
J gene: TRBJ2-3
CDR3 length: 15
clone size: .
D gene: .

CDR3 DNA: TGTGCCAGCAGTGCGTTGACTAGCGGGGTTGGAGAGACCCAGTACTTC
CDR3 protein: CASSALTSGVGETQYF
V gene: TRBV6-1
J gene: TRBJ2-5
CDR3 length: 16
clone size: .
D gene: TRBD2

CDR3 DNA: TGTGCCAGCAGCGGTCGAAGGACAGGGGGTGTCCGCGAGCAGTACTTC
CDR3 protein: CASSGRRTGGVREQYF
V gene: TRBV7-2
J gene: TRBJ2-7
CDR3 length: 16
clone size: .
D gene: TRBD1

CDR3 DNA: TGTGCCAGCAGTTTTCGAAATCCACCCCTCCACTTT
CDR3 protein: CASSFRNPPLHF
V gene: TRBV12-3/TRBV12-4
J gene: TRBJ1-6
CDR3 length: 12
clone size: .
D gene: .

CDR3 DNA: TGTGCCAGCAGTGCCCCGGACGCAAATGAGCAGTTCTTC
CDR3 protein: CASSAPDANEQFF
V gene: TRBV12-3/TRBV12-4
J gene: TRBJ2-1
CDR3 length: 13
clone size: .
D gene: .

CDR3 DNA: TGTGCCAGCAGCGGAGGCCAACAGGGACGTAGCAATCAGCCCCAGCATTTT
CDR3 protein: CASSGGQQGRSNQPQHF
V gene: TRBV9
J gene: TRBJ1-5
CDR3 length: 17
clone size: .
D gene: .

CDR3 DNA: TGCAGTGCCCTTAGCACTGAAGCTTTCTTT
CDR3 protein: CSALSTEAFF
V gene: TRBV20-1
J gene: TRBJ1-1
CDR3 length: 10
clone size: .
D gene: .

CDR3 DNA: TGTGCCAGCAGGGGGGGCGGGGCTTTCTCCTACGAGCAGTACTTC
CDR3 protein: CASRGGGAFSYEQYF
V gene: TRBV6-5
J gene: TRBJ2-7
CDR3 length: 15
clone size: few
D gene: .

CDR3 DNA: TGTGCCAGCAGCCCCCCCGGGACAGGGCCAAATGAGCAGTTCTTC
CDR3 protein: CASSPPGTGPNEQFF
V gene: TRBV9
J gene: TRBJ2-1
CDR3 length: 15
clone size: few
D gene: TRBD1

CDR3 DNA: TGCAGTGCTAGAGTGGTAGCGGGGGGGCCCACAGATACGCAGTATTTT
CDR3 protein: CSARVVAGGPTDTQYF
V gene: TRBV20-1
J gene: TRBJ2-3
CDR3 length: 16
clone size: .
D gene: TRBD2

CDR3 DNA: TGTGCCAGCAGCTTACAGGGCCATAATTCACCCCTCCACTTT
CDR3 protein: CASSLQGHNSPLHF
V gene: TRBV7-2
J gene: TRBJ1-6
CDR3 length: 14
clone size: few
D gene: .

CDR3 DNA: TGTGCCAGCAGCTTATGGGGCGGGGGGGCAGAGACCCAGTACTTC
CDR3 protein: CASSLWGGGAETQYF
V gene: TRBV13
J gene: TRBJ2-5
CDR3 length: 15
clone size: .
D gene: TRBD2

CDR3 DNA: TGTGCCACCAGCGTAGACAGGTCCTCCTACAATGAGCAGTTCTTC
CDR3 protein: CATSVDRSSYNEQFF
V gene: TRBV15
J gene: TRBJ2-1
CDR3 length: 15
clone size: few
D gene: .

CDR3 DNA: TGTGCCAGCAGTGAGGGACGACGCTTTGCCGATACGCAGTATTTT
CDR3 protein: CASSEGRRFADTQYF
V gene: TRBV2
J gene: TRBJ2-3
CDR3 length: 15
clone size: .
D gene: .

CDR3 DNA: TGTGCCAGCTCACCTGGACCGGGACAGGGTCCCTACGAGCAGTACTTC
CDR3 protein: CASSPGPGQGPYEQYF
V gene: TRBV18
J gene: TRBJ2-7
CDR3 length: 16
clone size: .
D gene: TRBD1

CDR3 DNA: TGTGCCAGCAGTTCTCGGGGACAGGGAAGGAACAATGAGCAGTACTTC
CDR3 protein: CASSSRGQGRNNEQYF
V gene: TRBV12-3/TRBV12-4
J gene: TRBJ2-7
CDR3 length: 16
clone size: .
D gene: TRBD1

CDR3 DNA: TGCGCCAGCAGCCAAGATGGGGGACCCTCCTTTGGTGGCTACACCTTC
CDR3 protein: CASSQDGGPSFGGYTF
V gene: TRBV4-3
J gene: TRBJ1-2
CDR3 length: 16
clone size: .
D gene: .

CDR3 DNA: TGTGCCAGCAGCCAAGATGTTAGTGGAGAGACCCAGTACTTC
CDR3 protein: CASSQDVSGETQYF
V gene: TRBV3-1
J gene: TRBJ2-5
CDR3 length: 14
clone size: .
D gene: .

CDR3 DNA: TGTGCCAGCAGTGAATTCGACAGGCCCGCCTACGAGCAGTACTTC
CDR3 protein: CASSEFDRPAYEQYF
V gene: TRBV2
J gene: TRBJ2-7
CDR3 length: 15
clone size: .
D gene: .

CDR3 DNA: TGTGCCACCTATTCTGGGGGCTCCTACGAGCAGTACTTC
CDR3 protein: CATYSGGSYEQYF
V gene: TRBV28
J gene: TRBJ2-7
CDR3 length: 13
clone size: .
D gene: .

CDR3 DNA: TGCAGCGTTCCTACCCCACGGCGGGGTCGGCAAGAGACCCAGTACTTC
CDR3 protein: CSVPTPRRGRQETQYF
V gene: TRBV29-1
J gene: TRBJ2-5
CDR3 length: 16
clone size: .
D gene: .

CDR3 DNA: TGTGCCAGCAGTTACTCAATAGCGGGAGTCGGTGAGACCCAGTACTTC
CDR3 protein: CASSYSIAGVGETQYF
V gene: TRBV6-6
J gene: TRBJ2-5
CDR3 length: 16
clone size: .
D gene: TRBD2

CDR3 DNA: TGTGCCAGCAGCCCCTTGGTCTCGAGTACTACAGATACGCAGTATTTT
CDR3 protein: CASSPLVSSTTDTQYF
V gene: TRBV11-2
J gene: TRBJ2-3
CDR3 length: 16
clone size: few
D gene: .

CDR3 DNA: TGTGCCAGCAGCGTGACGCGGGTAGGCAAAGAGACCCAGTACTTC
CDR3 protein: CASSVTRVGKETQYF
V gene: TRBV7-2
J gene: TRBJ2-5
CDR3 length: 15
clone size: .
D gene: .

CDR3 DNA: TGCGCCAGCAGCTCCTCCCAAGGACCGAATACGCAGTATTTT
CDR3 protein: CASSSSQGPNTQYF
V gene: TRBV5-1
J gene: TRBJ2-3
CDR3 length: 14
clone size: .
D gene: .

CDR3 DNA: TGCAGTGTCACCCGGCCGGGGGGCACAGATACGCAGTATTTT
CDR3 protein: CSVTRPGGTDTQYF
V gene: TRBV20-1
J gene: TRBJ2-3
CDR3 length: 14
clone size: .
D gene: .

CDR3 DNA: TGTGCCAGCAGCCCTGGACAGGGCCTGGGAAGCTACACCTTC
CDR3 protein: CASSPGQGLGSYTF
V gene: TRBV7-2
J gene: TRBJ1-2
CDR3 length: 14
clone size: .
D gene: TRBD1

CDR3 DNA: TGTGCCAGCAGAGAACCGCCAAGCAGAAACACTGAAGCTTTCTTT
CDR3 protein: CASREPPSRNTEAFF
V gene: TRBV25-1
J gene: TRBJ1-1
CDR3 length: 15
clone size: .
D gene: .

CDR3 DNA: TGTGCCAGCAGCTTAGGGAGTAGCGCACCCAACACTGAAGCTTTCTTT
CDR3 protein: CASSLGSSAPNTEAFF
V gene: TRBV7-9
J gene: TRBJ1-1
CDR3 length: 16
clone size: .
D gene: .

CDR3 DNA: TGTGCCAGCAGGCGTAACAGGGTCGAGACCCAGTACTTC
CDR3 protein: CASRRNRVETQYF
V gene: TRBV6-5
J gene: TRBJ2-5
CDR3 length: 13
clone size: .
D gene: .

CDR3 DNA: TGTGCCAGCAGCCAGGACAGGGGGCTAGATACGCAGTATTTT
CDR3 protein: CASSQDRGLDTQYF
V gene: TRBV6-5
J gene: TRBJ2-3
CDR3 length: 14
clone size: few
D gene: TRBD1

CDR3 DNA: TGTGCCAGCAGGACTCGGCGGAATAAGAGAACCCAGTACTTC
CDR3 protein: CASRTRRNKRTQYF
V gene: TRBV12-3/TRBV12-4
J gene: TRBJ2-5
CDR3 length: 14
clone size: .
D gene: .

CDR3 DNA: TGTGCCAGCAGTGGATTGGACAGGGACTCCTACGAGCAGTACTTC
CDR3 protein: CASSGLDRDSYEQYF
V gene: TRBV25-1
J gene: TRBJ2-7
CDR3 length: 15
clone size: .
D gene: TRBD1

CDR3 DNA: TGTGCCAGCAGGCCCCCCGGCCTCTGGGATGAGCAGTTCTTC
CDR3 protein: CASRPPGLWDEQFF
V gene: TRBV7-9
J gene: TRBJ2-1
CDR3 length: 14
clone size: .
D gene: .

CDR3 DNA: TGTGCCAGCAGTTCTCTAAAGGGGTACGCCTACGAGCAGTACTTC
CDR3 protein: CASSSLKGYAYEQYF
V gene: TRBV27
J gene: TRBJ2-7
CDR3 length: 15
clone size: .
D gene: .

CDR3 DNA: TGTGCCAGCAGTTACTCGGGACAGGGGAACATTCAGTACTTC
CDR3 protein: CASSYSGQGNIQYF
V gene: TRBV6-2/TRBV6-3
J gene: TRBJ2-4
CDR3 length: 14
clone size: .
D gene: TRBD1

CDR3 DNA: TGTGCCGCCCTAGGGAGCAGACCGCCCCAGTACGAGCAGTACTTC
CDR3 protein: CAALGSRPPQYEQYF
V gene: TRBV28
J gene: TRBJ2-7
CDR3 length: 15
clone size: .
D gene: .

CDR3 DNA: TGTGCCAGCATTCCTGCCCAGTCGGAGACCCAGTACTTC
CDR3 protein: CASIPAQSETQYF
V gene: TRBV28
J gene: TRBJ2-5
CDR3 length: 13
clone size: few
D gene: .

CDR3 DNA: TGTGCCAGCAGCTTATTAGGGACAGGGGCCGGTGAGCAGTACTTC
CDR3 protein: CASSLLGTGAGEQYF
V gene: TRBV13
J gene: TRBJ2-7
CDR3 length: 15
clone size: .
D gene: TRBD1

CDR3 DNA: TGTGCCAGCATCACGAGATACAGGGGAGACACAGATACGCAGTATTTT
CDR3 protein: CASITRYRGDTDTQYF
V gene: TRBV6-2/TRBV6-3
J gene: TRBJ2-3
CDR3 length: 16
clone size: .
D gene: TRBD1

CDR3 DNA: TGTGCCAGCAGCCAAGAGCGACAGGCCCCCGCAGATACGCAGTATTTT
CDR3 protein: CASSQERQAPADTQYF
V gene: TRBV4-2
J gene: TRBJ2-3
CDR3 length: 16
clone size: .
D gene: .

CDR3 DNA: TGCGCCAGCAGGCGGGTTGGCGGAGAAAGCTCCTATAATTCACCCCTCCACTTT
CDR3 protein: CASRRVGGESSYNSPLHF
V gene: TRBV4-3
J gene: TRBJ1-6
CDR3 length: 18
clone size: .
D gene: .

CDR3 DNA: TGTGCCAGCACAAAGACAACAGGGCGGGATGAGCAGTTCTTC
CDR3 protein: CASTKTTGRDEQFF
V gene: TRBV6-5
J gene: TRBJ2-1
CDR3 length: 14
clone size: few
D gene: .

CDR3 DNA: TGTGCCAGCAGTCCGACTGGCCCCACAGATACGCAGTATTTT
CDR3 protein: CASSPTGPTDTQYF
V gene: TRBV4-2
J gene: TRBJ2-3
CDR3 length: 14
clone size: many
D gene: .

CDR3 DNA: TGTGCCAGTATTAGTGCGGGACAGGGGCCCACGGGGGAGACCCAGTACTTC
CDR3 protein: CASISAGQGPTGETQYF
V gene: TRBV2
J gene: TRBJ2-5
CDR3 length: 17
clone size: .
D gene: TRBD1

CDR3 DNA: TGCGCCAGCAGCCAAGAGGACAGGGGGCAAGATACGCAGTATTTT
CDR3 protein: CASSQEDRGQDTQYF
V gene: TRBV4-1
J gene: TRBJ2-3
CDR3 length: 15
clone size: .
D gene: TRBD1

CDR3 DNA: TGTGCCATCATGGGACAGGTAACAGATACGCAGTATTTT
CDR3 protein: CAIMGQVTDTQYF
V gene: TRBV10-3
J gene: TRBJ2-3
CDR3 length: 13
clone size: .
D gene: TRBD1